These T cell receptor beta chains were read from a single sample in a study of blood T cell repertoires in COVID-19. Method: immunoSEQ multiplex PCR; TCRdb's copy keeps in-frame clones and lacks some. The sample shows about 210,000 clones, roughly 80% of them seen only once. Sequencing was done on a sample of peripheral blood. The source of these receptors is a woman aged 70-85 years with COVID-19, enrolled during active disease. Each CDR3 is given with its conserved first and last residue. The D gene is left open where the match is weak. The size entry is marked missing in some rows and otherwise reads once, few, many or a size class.

v_call	j_call	clone_size	d_call	cdr3_aa	cdr3_nt
TRBV19	TRBJ2-3	-	-	CASSIGGVDTQYF	TGTGCCAGTAGTATCGGAGGGGTAGATACGCAGTATTTT
TRBV7-9	TRBJ2-7	-	-	CASSPRGSYEQYF	TGTGCCAGCAGCCCCAGGGGCTCCTACGAGCAGTACTTC
TRBV5-1	TRBJ2-7	-	TRBD1	CASSFGWGSDRGTYEQYF	TGCGCCAGCAGCTTTGGTTGGGGGTCCGACAGGGGAACCTACGAGCAGTACTTC
TRBV5-1	TRBJ2-1	-	TRBD2	CASRLGLAGGGEQFF	TGCGCCAGCAGACTGGGACTAGCGGGAGGGGGGGAGCAGTTCTTC
TRBV11-2	TRBJ2-3	-	TRBD2	CASSPWGGRDFDTQYF	TGTGCCAGCAGCCCGTGGGGCGGGAGGGATTTCGACACGCAGTATTTT
TRBV6-6	TRBJ2-1	-	-	CASSYLAGLYNEQFF	TGTGCCAGCAGTTATTTGGCGGGTCTGTACAATGAGCAGTTCTTC
TRBV3-1/TRBV3-2	TRBJ1-2	-	-	CASKQASANYGYTF	TGTGCCAGCAAGCAGGCCTCAGCTAACTATGGCTACACCTTC
TRBV7-2	TRBJ2-7	-	TRBD1	CASSLTGDSTYEQYF	TGTGCCAGCAGCTTGACAGGGGACTCGACCTACGAGCAGTACTTC
TRBV6-6	TRBJ2-3	-	TRBD1	CASSYFLDRGADTQYF	TGTGCCAGCAGTTACTTCCTGGACAGGGGCGCAGATACGCAGTATTTT
TRBV5-1	TRBJ2-7	-	-	CASSLLESEQYF	TGCGCCAGCAGCTTGTTAGAATCCGAGCAGTACTTC
TRBV7-2	TRBJ2-7	-	TRBD2	CASSPLGLAVGNVQYF	TGTGCCAGCAGCCCTCTAGGACTAGCGGTCGGTAATGTGCAGTACTTC
TRBV19	TRBJ2-2	-	TRBD2	CASSLTSGRITGELFF	TGTGCCAGTAGTTTGACTAGCGGGAGGATCACCGGGGAGCTGTTTTTT
TRBV4-1	TRBJ2-1	-	TRBD2	CASSQTAGLGEQFF	TGCGCCAGCAGCCAGACAGCGGGATTAGGTGAGCAGTTCTTC
TRBV30	TRBJ2-5	-	-	CACLQETQYF	TGTGCCTGCCTCCAAGAGACCCAGTACTTC
TRBV20-1	TRBJ1-2	-	TRBD1	CSASTQGADYGYTF	TGCAGTGCTAGTACACAGGGGGCGGACTATGGCTACACCTTC
TRBV6-2/TRBV6-3	TRBJ1-1	-	TRBD1	CASSYPDRGSLNTEAFF	TGTGCCAGCAGTTACCCTGACAGGGGTTCTCTGAACACTGAAGCTTTCTTT
TRBV9	TRBJ2-6	-	TRBD1	CASSAHASTRDRGQGVLTF	TGTGCCAGCAGCGCCCACGCTTCGACCAGGGACAGGGGGCAGGGCGTCCTGACTTTC
TRBV6-5	TRBJ1-3	once	TRBD1	CASRGGQASGNTIYF	TGTGCCAGCAGAGGGGGACAGGCCTCTGGAAACACCATATATTTT
TRBV9	TRBJ2-3	-	TRBD2	CASSVASGRRTDTQYF	TGTGCCAGCAGCGTAGCTAGCGGGAGACGCACAGATACGCAGTATTTT
TRBV5-1	TRBJ2-2	-	-	CASSFAGTNTGELFF	TGCGCCAGCAGCTTTGCGGGCACGAACACCGGGGAGCTGTTTTTT
TRBV5-1	TRBJ2-3	-	TRBD1	CASSRQGAATQYF	TGCGCCAGCAGCCGACAGGGGGCGGCTACGCAGTATTTT
TRBV30	TRBJ1-1	-	-	CAWSYRGEAFF	TGTGCCTGGAGTTATCGGGGTGAAGCTTTCTTT